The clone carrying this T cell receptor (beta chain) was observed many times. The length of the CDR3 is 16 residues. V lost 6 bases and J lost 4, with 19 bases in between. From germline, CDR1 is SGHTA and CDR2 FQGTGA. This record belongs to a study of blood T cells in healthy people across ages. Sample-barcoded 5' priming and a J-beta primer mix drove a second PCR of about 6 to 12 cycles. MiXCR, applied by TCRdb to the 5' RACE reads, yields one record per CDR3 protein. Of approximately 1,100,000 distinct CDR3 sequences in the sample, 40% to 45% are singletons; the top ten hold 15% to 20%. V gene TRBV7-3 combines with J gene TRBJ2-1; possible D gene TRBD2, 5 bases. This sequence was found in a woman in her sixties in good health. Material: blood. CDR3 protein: CASRDISGGGYNEQFF. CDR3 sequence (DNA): TGTGCCAGCAGGGATATTTCAGGAGGCGGTTACAATGAGCAGTTCTTC.